This T cell receptor beta chain was found in a study of beta chain features in type 1 diabetes (dated by TCRdb to the late 2010s). About the study as a whole: Patients and healthy donors did not differ in mean age, gender distribution, total cell number or subset yield. Whereas all 30 or so donors provided naive and central memory subsets, regulatory and stem cell-like memory subsets were isolated from just 8 patients and about 8 healthy donors. In the study, TCRB repertoires of sorted circulating CD4+ T cell subsets from recently diagnosed type 1 diabetes patients were compared with those of matched healthy donors. A total of under 140,000,000 sorted cells were examined across all samples, and the number of cells per subset was strongly correlated with RNA yield. On the study overall, not on this receptor specifically: HLA sub-analyses involved small numbers of individuals, so any influence of HLA type on TCRB rearrangement remained unresolved. Because cDNA rather than genomic DNA was sequenced, highly expressing activated cells could have been over-represented, although no difference in activation and CD3 levels was found between groups. Shorter templates might be favored by PCR, yet because patient and control samples were amplified and corrected together, any such skew would affect both groups equally. Type 1 diabetes patients showed a moderate but significant shortening of TCRB CDR3 length in all four CD4+ subsets. At VDJ recombination sites, patients with type 1 diabetes made fewer insertions and deleted more nucleotides, a pattern implying thymic rearrangement abnormalities. Naive, central memory and regulatory TCRB repertoires appeared to be more similar among patients than among healthy donors.

Via the germline V gene, CDR1 is SNHLY and CDR2 FYNNEI. The CDR3 covers 13 residues, taking in both the cysteine and the phenylalanine. Kept here is only the CDR3 DNA, which spans 39 bases and is read in frame from base 1. V lost 9 bases and J lost 3 bases; the stretch between them is 9 bases long. This clone was seen a handful of times. Its recognized antigen is unknown. Base qualities are not provided; no much larger clone lies one nucleotide away. All of the isolated RNA was reverse transcribed with the High Capacity cDNA Reverse Transcription Kit, so expressed TCRB transcripts were sequenced. Naive, central memory and regulatory T cell samples underwent deep immunoSEQ sequencing, averaging roughly 3.5 million total reads per sample. Sorted cells were lysed in RLT buffer and RNA was extracted with DNase-treated RNeasy Micro or Mini kits, depending on cell number. Each cell subset was processed separately to prevent cross-contamination, with patient and healthy donor samples processed together. Using the immunoSEQ multiplex PCR, TCRB sequences were amplified from cDNA into 87-bp fragments spanning the CDR3 region. Sequencing of the amplicons was done on the Illumina HiSeq platform. Per the authors' processing: PCR bias was corrected computationally using synthetic template baselines, and reads within Hamming distance 2 were collapsed, with unmergeable singletons discarded. Reads were aligned against IMGT so that V, D and J genes, CDR3 length and insertions or deletions at six rearrangement sites could be assigned. Within each subset, clonotype counts were normalized to sorted cell number, and only after that were true diversity and Gini coefficients computed with the tcR R package. Repertoire sharing was quantified using the overlap coefficient calculated on TCRB nucleotide sequences. The source is immuneACCESS, and TCRdb retained only in-frame sequences with V and J called. Part of the clones is not carried over; for the studies checked, unresolved V genes explain less than half of this, and the remainder is unexplained. The D gene and trimming were derived from the DNA, and the V and J assignments and clone size from that table. The table for this sample lists some 300,000 clones; 8% of them were counted only once. Approximately 0.99% of the sample is held by the ten biggest clonotypes.

Each donor gave one peripheral blood draw, approximately 120 mL on average, collected into heparinised tubes. A BD FACSAria II and a panel including CD45RO, CCR7, CD25, CD127, CD95 and CD27 were used to sort naive, central memory, regulatory and stem cell-like memory CD4+ T cells. Every sorted population had a purity above 95%. PBMCs were separated immediately by Lymphoprep density gradient centrifugation and were stained directly, without being cultured. So that batch effects would be minimized, each experiment stained and sorted samples in pairs, pairing one healthy donor with one patient. The sequenced material came from central memory CD4+ T cells from blood. This receptor was obtained from a young woman in good health. The chain couples TRBV2 to TRBJ1-6; too little of a D gene remains to name it. The CDR3 region: CASTGDYNSPLHF. In nucleotides, the sequence is TGTGCCAGTACCGGGGACTATAATTCACCCCTCCACTTT.